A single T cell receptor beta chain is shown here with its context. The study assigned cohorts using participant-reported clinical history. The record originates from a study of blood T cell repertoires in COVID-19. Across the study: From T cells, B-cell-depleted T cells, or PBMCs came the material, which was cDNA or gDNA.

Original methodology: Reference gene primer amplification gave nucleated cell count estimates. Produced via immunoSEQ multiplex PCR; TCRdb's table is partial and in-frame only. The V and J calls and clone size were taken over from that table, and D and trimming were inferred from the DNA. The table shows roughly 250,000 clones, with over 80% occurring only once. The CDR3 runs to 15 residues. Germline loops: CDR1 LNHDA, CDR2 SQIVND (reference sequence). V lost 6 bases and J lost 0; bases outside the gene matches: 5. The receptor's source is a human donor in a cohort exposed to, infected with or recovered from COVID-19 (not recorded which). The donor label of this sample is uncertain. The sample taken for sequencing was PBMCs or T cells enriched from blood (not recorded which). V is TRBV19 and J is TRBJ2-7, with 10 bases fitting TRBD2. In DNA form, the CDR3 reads TGTGCCAGTAGACTGGGGACTAGCGACTCCTACGAGCAGTACTTC. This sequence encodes CASRLGTSDSYEQYF.